The 6 T cell receptor beta chains below all came from one sample that was sequenced in a study of OX40 agonist ivuxolimab in advanced cancers. Assay: immunoSEQ multiplex PCR; the TCRdb copy retains only in-frame clones and omits some. This sample yields approximately 92,000 clones, of which approximately 95% are seen a single time; around 2.2% belongs to the top ten. The specimen comprised CD4+ or CD8+ T cells sorted from blood, sampled in a trial of the OX40 agonist ivuxolimab. Receptor source: an adult with an advanced solid tumor such as melanoma, head and neck, liver or kidney cancer.

The chain has TRBV28 and TRBJ2-2; D unclear. V was cut by 2 bases and J by 2 bases, with 3 bases left in between. CDR1 MDHEN and CDR2 SYDVKM come from the germline V gene. The CDR3 is 13 amino acids. The CDR3 reads CASSLQNTGELFF. The DNA of the CDR3 is TGTGCCAGCAGTTTACAAAACACCGGGGAGCTGTTTTTT.

The chain recombines TRBV7-9 with TRBJ2-1, with 14 bases identical to TRBD2. The CDR3 is made up of 17 amino acids. Per germline, CDR1 SEHNR and CDR2 FQNEAQ (reference sequence). V lost 4 bases to trimming and J lost 8 bases; unmatched junction nucleotides: 10. Here the CDR3 DNA reads TGTGCCAGCAGCTCGGGACTAGCGGGGGAGGCGGGCGATGAGCAGTTCTTC. This codes for CASSSGLAGEAGDEQFF.

This sequence joins TRBV10-3 and TRBJ2-7, with 11 bases fitting TRBD2. The CDR3 runs 14 residues. Germline CDR1 reads ENHRY; CDR2 reads SYGVKD. Trimming cost V 6 bases and J 4 bases; bases outside gene matches: 5. The DNA for the CDR3 is TGTGCCATCAGAAAGGGACTAGCGGAGTACGAGCAGTACTTC. Translated, it gives CAIRKGLAEYEQYF.

This chain connects TRBV7-9 to TRBJ2-1; TRBD2 aligns across 7 bases. Trimming removed 2 bases from V and 15 bases from J; junction bases left unmatched: 7. Per the germline V gene, CDR1 is SEHNR and CDR2 is FQNEAQ (reference sequence). CDR3 length: 12 amino acids. As DNA, the CDR3 is TGTGCCAGCAGCTTATGGGCGGGAGAAGGGTTCTTC. Protein sequence: CASSLWAGEGFF.

Only a few counts were recorded for this clone. The chain combines TRBV30 with TRBJ1-5; tentative D call: TRBD1 (5 bases). Looked up from germline, CDR1 is GTSNPN and CDR2 is SVGIG (reference sequence). This CDR3 spans 14 amino acids. V lost 0 bases, J lost 2 bases, and 8 bases lay in between. The CDR3 DNA reads as TGTGCCTGGAGTGTGGGCAGGGGCAATCAGCCCCAGCATTTT. It encodes CAWSVGRGNQPQHF.

The V call is TRBV27, the J call TRBJ2-3; 7 nucleotides match TRBD1. Trimming at V came to 5 bases and at J to 3 bases, leaving 5 bases not matched to a gene. The CDR3 extends over 14 amino acids. Germline V lookup: CDR1 MNHEY, CDR2 SMNVEV (reference sequence). The CDR3 nucleotides are TGTGCCAGCAGTCCGTTGGACAGGACAGATACGCAGTATTTT. Encoded protein: CASSPLDRTDTQYF.